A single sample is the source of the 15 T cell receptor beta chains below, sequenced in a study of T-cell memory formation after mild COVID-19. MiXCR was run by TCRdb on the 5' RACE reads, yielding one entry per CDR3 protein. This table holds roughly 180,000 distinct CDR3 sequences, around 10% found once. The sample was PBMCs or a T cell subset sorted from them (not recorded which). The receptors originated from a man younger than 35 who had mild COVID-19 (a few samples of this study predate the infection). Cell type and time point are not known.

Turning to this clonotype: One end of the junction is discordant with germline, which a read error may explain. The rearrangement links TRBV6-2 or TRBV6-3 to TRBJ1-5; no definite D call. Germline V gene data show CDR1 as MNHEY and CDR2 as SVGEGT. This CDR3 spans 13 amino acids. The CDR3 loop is CDSSYLQNQPQHF. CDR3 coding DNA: TGTGACAGCAGTTACCTGCAAAATCAGCCCCAGCATTTT.

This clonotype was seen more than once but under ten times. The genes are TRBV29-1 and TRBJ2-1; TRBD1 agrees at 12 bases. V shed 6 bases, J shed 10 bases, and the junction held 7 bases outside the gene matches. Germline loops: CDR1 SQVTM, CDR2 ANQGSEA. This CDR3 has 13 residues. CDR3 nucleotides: TGCAGCGTATACGGGACAGGGGGCCAGGAGCAGTTCTTC. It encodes CSVYGTGGQEQFF.

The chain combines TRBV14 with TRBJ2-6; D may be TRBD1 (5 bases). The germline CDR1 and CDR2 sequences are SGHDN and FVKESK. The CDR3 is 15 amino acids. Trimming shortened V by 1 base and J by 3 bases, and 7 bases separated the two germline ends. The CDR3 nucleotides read TGTGCCAGCAGCCAAGCCAGGGATGGGGCCAACGTCCTGACTTTC. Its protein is CASSQARDGANVLTF.

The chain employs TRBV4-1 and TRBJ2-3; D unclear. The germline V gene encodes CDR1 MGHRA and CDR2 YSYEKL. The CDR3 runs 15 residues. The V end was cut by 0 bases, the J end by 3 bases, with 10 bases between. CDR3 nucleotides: TGCGCCAGCAGCCAAGAAATGCTAGAGACAGATACGCAGTATTTT. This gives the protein CASSQEMLETDTQYF.

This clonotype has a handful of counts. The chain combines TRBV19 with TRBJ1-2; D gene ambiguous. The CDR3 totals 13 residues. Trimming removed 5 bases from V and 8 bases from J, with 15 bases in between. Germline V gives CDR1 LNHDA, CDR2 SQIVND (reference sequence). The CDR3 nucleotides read TGTGCCAGTAGTCCGACGACTGTGGGAGGCTACACCTTC. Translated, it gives CASSPTTVGGYTF.

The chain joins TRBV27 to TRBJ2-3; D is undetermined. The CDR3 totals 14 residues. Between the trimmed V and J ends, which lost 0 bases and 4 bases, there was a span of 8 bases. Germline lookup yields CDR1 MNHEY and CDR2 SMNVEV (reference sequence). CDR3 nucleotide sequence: TGTGCCAGCAGTTTATCAGCCTTCCCAGATACGCAGTATTTT. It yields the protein CASSLSAFPDTQYF.

The CDR3 DNA follows: TGCAGTGCTGTAGCAGATACGCAGTATTTT. It is translated as CSAVADTQYF. The V and J genes are TRBV20-1 and TRBJ2-3; the D is unclear. Between the trimmed V and J ends, which lost 5 bases and 4 bases, there was a span of 4 bases. The germline V gene encodes CDR1 DFQATT and CDR2 SNEGSKA (reference sequence). This CDR3 region has 10 residues.

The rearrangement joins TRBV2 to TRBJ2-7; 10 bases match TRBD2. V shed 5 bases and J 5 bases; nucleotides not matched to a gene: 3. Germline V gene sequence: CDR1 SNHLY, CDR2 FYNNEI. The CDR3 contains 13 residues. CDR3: CASSLAGDHEQYV. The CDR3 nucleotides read TGTGCCAGCAGTCTAGCGGGGGATCACGAGCAGTACGTC.

CDR3 sequence: CASSMDRGLPGELFF. In DNA, the CDR3 is TGTGCCAGTAGTATGGACAGGGGCCTGCCCGGGGAGCTGTTTTTT. This chain uses TRBV19 with TRBJ2-2; 9 bases are shared with TRBD1. CDR1 is LNHDA and CDR2 is SQIVND in the germline V gene (reference sequence). This CDR3 has 15 residues. The J segment lost 6 bases and the V segment lost 3 bases, leaving 5 bases of the junction unmatched.

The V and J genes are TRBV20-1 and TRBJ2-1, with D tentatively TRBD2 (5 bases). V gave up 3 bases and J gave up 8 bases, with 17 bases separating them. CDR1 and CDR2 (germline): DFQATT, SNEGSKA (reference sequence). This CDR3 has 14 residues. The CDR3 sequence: CSARWVAWSDEQFF. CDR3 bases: TGCAGTGCTAGGTGGGTAGCGTGGAGCGATGAGCAGTTCTTC.

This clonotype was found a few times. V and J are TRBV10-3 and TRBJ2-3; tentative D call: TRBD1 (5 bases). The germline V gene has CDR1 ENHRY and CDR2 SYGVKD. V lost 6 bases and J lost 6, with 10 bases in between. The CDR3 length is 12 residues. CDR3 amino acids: CAIRRTQDTQYF. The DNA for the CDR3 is TGTGCCATCAGACGGACACAGGATACGCAGTATTTT.

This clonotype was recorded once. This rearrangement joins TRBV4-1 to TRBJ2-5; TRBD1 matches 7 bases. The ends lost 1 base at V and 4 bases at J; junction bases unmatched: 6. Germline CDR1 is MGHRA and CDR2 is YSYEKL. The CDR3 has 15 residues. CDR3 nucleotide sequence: TGCGCCAGCAGCCAAGGAGGGACAGTAGCAGAGACCCAGTACTTC. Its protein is CASSQGGTVAETQYF.

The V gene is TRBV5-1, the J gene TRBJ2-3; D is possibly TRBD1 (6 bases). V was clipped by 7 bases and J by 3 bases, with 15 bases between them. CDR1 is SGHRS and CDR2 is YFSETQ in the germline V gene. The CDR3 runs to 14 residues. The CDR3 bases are TGCGCCAGCCGCAGGGGATCATTTACAGATACGCAGTATTTT. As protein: CASRRGSFTDTQYF.

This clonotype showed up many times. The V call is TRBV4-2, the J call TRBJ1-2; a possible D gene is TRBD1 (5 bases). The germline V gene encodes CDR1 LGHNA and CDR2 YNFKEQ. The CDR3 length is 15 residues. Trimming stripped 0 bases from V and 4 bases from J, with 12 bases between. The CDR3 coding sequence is TGTGCCAGCAGCCAAGATCCTGGGGGTACCTATGGCTACACCTTC. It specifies CASSQDPGGTYGYTF.

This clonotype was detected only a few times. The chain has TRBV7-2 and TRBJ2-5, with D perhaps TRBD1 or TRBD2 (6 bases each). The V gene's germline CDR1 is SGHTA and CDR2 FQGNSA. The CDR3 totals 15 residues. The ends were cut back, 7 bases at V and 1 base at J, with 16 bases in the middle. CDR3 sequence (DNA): TGTGCCAGCATCAAGGGGGGCAGGCTCCAAGAGACCCAGTACTTC. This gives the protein CASIKGGRLQETQYF.